One TCR beta chain is described in this entry. This CDR3 is 12 amino acids long. CDR1 is MNHEY, CDR2 SVGEGT, per germline. The V end lost 5 bases, the J end lost 7 bases, and 11 bases lay between the germline ends. The data were obtained in a study of blood T cell repertoires in COVID-19. The table came from immunoSEQ multiplex PCR; TCRdb's copy has only in-frame clones and leaves some out. The sample has 200,000 to 250,000 clones, about four fifths seen once. What the recovered Cohort 3 donors had was two negative PCRs, clearance, or symptom resolution. Input material: PBMCs or T cells enriched from blood (not recorded which). The sequence came from a woman in her forties who had recovered from COVID-19. The rearrangement links TRBV6-2 or TRBV6-3 to TRBJ1-2; TRBD1 might be the D (5 bases). CDR3: CASSRDGAGYTF. CDR3 nucleotide sequence: TGTGCCAGCAGTCGAGATGGGGCTGGCTACACCTTC.